A single sample gave rise to the 18 T cell receptor beta chains below, sequenced in a study of blood T cell repertoires in COVID-19. Produced via immunoSEQ multiplex PCR; TCRdb's table is partial and in-frame only. Of about 210,000 clones in the sample, approximately 80% were seen once. What was sequenced was peripheral blood. The receptors here all came from a human donor in a cohort sampled during active COVID-19.

V usage is TRBV6-2 or TRBV6-3 and J usage is TRBJ2-3; a possible D gene is TRBD2 (6 bases). The germline CDR1 and CDR2 sequences are MNHEY and SVGEGT. The CDR3 totals 18 residues. The germline V and J ends were trimmed by 0 bases and 0 bases, with 16 bases remaining between them. CDR3 sequence (DNA): TGTGCCAGCAGTTACTCGATTAGCCTAGCGAGGAGCACAGATACGCAGTATTTT. Translated, it gives CASSYSISLARSTDTQYF.

The chain couples TRBV5-1 to TRBJ1-6, with TRBD1 identical over 8 bases. This CDR3 contains 15 residues. Germline V gene data show CDR1 as SGHRS and CDR2 as YFSETQ. The V segment lost 0 bases and the J segment 7 bases; nucleotides outside the gene matches: 3. The chain's CDR3 is CASSLGQGKNSPLHF. In nucleotides, the CDR3 is TGCGCCAGCAGCTTGGGACAGGGGAAAAATTCACCCCTCCACTTT.

J is TRBJ2-7 and V is TRBV4-2; 14 bases map to TRBD2. CDR3 length: 19 amino acids. Germline assignment: CDR1 LGHNA and CDR2 YNFKEQ. V was pared by 0 bases and J by 2 bases, with 9 bases of the junction left unmatched. The CDR3 DNA reads as TGTGCCAGCAGCCAAGATAGGCGGACTAGCGGGGGGTCCACCTACGAGCAGTACTTC. Translation gives CASSQDRRTSGGSTYEQYF.

V gene TRBV11-1 combines with J gene TRBJ1-5; D is uncertain. The CDR3 is 13 amino acids. Trimming left V 3 bases short and J 6 bases short, with 9 bases between. Germline CDR1 SGHAT, CDR2 FQDESV (reference sequence). The CDR3 coding sequence is TGTGCCAGCAGCTTCGGGGTAGGTCAGCCCCAGCATTTT. Amino acids: CASSFGVGQPQHF.

The rearrangement links TRBV5-4 to TRBJ2-5, with TRBD1 matching 7 bases. V gave up 4 bases and J gave up 14 bases; unmatched junction bases: 11. The CDR3 contains 12 residues. The germline V gene encodes CDR1 SGHNT and CDR2 YYREEE (reference sequence). The CDR3 DNA reads TGTGCCAGCAGCCCGACCGGGACAGTTCCCTACTTC. It encodes CASSPTGTVPYF.

About this clone itself: Given a much more abundant clone one base away, this may be a read error. The same CDR3 can be traced to other DNA sequences in this sample. The chain uses TRBV16 and TRBJ1-3; D possibly corresponds to TRBD1 (5 bases). V lost 6 bases, J lost 3 bases, and 15 bases lay in between. The V gene's germline CDR1 is KGHSY and CDR2 FQNENV. CDR3 length: 15 amino acids. The CDR3: CASSQDSTIGNTIYF. DNA for the CDR3: TGTGCCAGCAGTCAAGACAGTACTATTGGAAACACCATATATTTT.

There are a few counts of this clone. This sequence joins TRBV6-2 or TRBV6-3 and TRBJ1-1, with 7 bases that match TRBD1. V lost 5 bases, J lost 2 bases, and 5 bases stayed unmatched. Germline CDR1 reads MNHEY; CDR2 reads SVGEGT. The CDR3 consists of 14 residues. The CDR3 protein is CASSDGQANTEAFF. CDR3 coding DNA: TGTGCCAGCAGTGACGGACAGGCAAACACTGAAGCTTTCTTT.

The genes are TRBV7-2 and TRBJ1-1; TRBD1 might be the D (5 bases). Germline CDR1 reads SGHTA; CDR2 reads FQGNSA. There are 14 residues in the CDR3. Between the trimmed V and J ends, which lost 7 bases and 6 bases, there was a span of 18 bases. The CDR3 sequence is CASTHSRGRAEAFF. As DNA, the CDR3 is TGTGCCAGCACCCACTCGCGGGGCAGGGCTGAAGCTTTCTTT.

As for this clone: A much larger clone differs from this one at a single base, so this may be a read error. Other DNA sequences from this sample encode an identical CDR3 as well. V and J are TRBV7-2 and TRBJ2-5; maybe TRBD2 (6 bases). The CDR3 totals 14 residues. The V gene's germline CDR1 is SGHTA and CDR2 FQGNSA. V was trimmed by 0 bases and J by 2 bases, leaving 7 bases between them. CDR3 in amino acids: CASSLAREQETQYF. CDR3 bases: TGTGCCAGCAGCTTAGCGCGGGAACAAGAGACCCAGTACTTC. The whole variable domain, remainder taken from reference TRBV7-2 and TRBJ2-5, is GAGVSQSPSNKVTEKGKDVELRCDPISGHTALYWYRQSLGQGLEFLIYFQGNSAPDKSGLPSDRFSAERTGGSVSTLTIQRTQQEDSAVYLCASSLAREQETQYFGPGTRLLVL.

This chain uses TRBV27 with TRBJ1-2, with a tentative D call TRBD1 (6 bases). This CDR3 spans 13 amino acids. Germline CDR1 reads MNHEY; CDR2 reads SMNVEV (reference sequence). Trimming pared 1 base from V and 8 bases from J, leaving 11 bases between. CDR3 amino acids: CASSLWVGHGYTF. The CDR3 nucleotides read TGTGCCAGCAGTTTATGGGTGGGACACGGCTACACCTTC.

J is TRBJ2-7 and V is TRBV9; D is perhaps TRBD2 (6 bases). The CDR3 extends over 13 amino acids. Germline values: CDR1 SGDLS, CDR2 YYNGEE. With 5 bases removed from V and 7 bases from J, the gap between germline ends came to 16 bases. The CDR3 loop is CASRVLNAGEQYF. CDR3 nucleotides: TGTGCCAGCAGGGTACTCAACGCGGGGGAGCAGTACTTC.

The chain has TRBV21-1 and TRBJ2-1; the table's D call, TRBD2, was not checked against the DNA. TRBV21-1 is an annotated pseudogene. The CDR3 totals 14 residues. CDR3 coding DNA: TGTGCCAGCTCTCTAGGCGGGGACCGGAATGAGCAGTTCTTC. Its protein is CASSLGGDRNEQFF.

Worth noting for this clone: The junction differs from germline at one of its ends, possibly a read error. The chain has TRBV11-3 and TRBJ2-1, with 8 positions matching TRBD2. The CDR3 runs to 15 residues. Germline CDR1 is SGHNT and CDR2 is YENEEA. CDR3: CASSLETSADNEQFF. The CDR3 DNA sequence: TGTGCCAGCAGCCTAGAGACTAGCGCAGACAATGAGCAGTTCTTC. Full variable domain (outside the CDR3, taken from reference TRBV11-3 and TRBJ2-1): EAGVVQSPRYKIIEKKQPVAFWCNPISGHNTLYWYLQNLGQGPELLIRYENEEAVDDSQLPKDRFSAERLKGVDSTLKIQPAELGDSAVYLCASSLETSADNEQFFGPGTRLTVL.

The rearrangement uses TRBV6-5 and TRBJ1-5, with unresolved D. Germline lookup yields CDR1 MNHEY and CDR2 SVGAGI. Trimming took 7 bases from V and 4 from J, leaving 17 bases between them. CDR3 length equals 15 residues. DNA for the CDR3: TGTGCCAGCAAGTCCCTAGCGCTGGGTAATCAGCCCCAGCATTTT. Its protein is CASKSLALGNQPQHF.

The chain combines TRBV5-4 with TRBJ2-2; 11 nucleotides agree with TRBD2. The ends lost 4 bases at V and 7 bases at J; junction bases unmatched: 12. Germline values: CDR1 SGHNT, CDR2 YYREEE (reference sequence). The CDR3 runs to 17 residues. CDR3 protein: CASSATSGTYWGGELFF. For the CDR3, the DNA is TGTGCCAGCAGCGCGACTAGCGGGACTTACTGGGGCGGGGAGCTGTTTTTT.

This chain uses TRBV19 with TRBJ1-2; a possible D gene is TRBD1 (5 bases). V was cut by 4 bases and J by 2 bases, with 14 bases left in between. This CDR3 contains 15 residues. The V gene's germline CDR1 is LNHDA and CDR2 SQIVND (reference sequence). Here the CDR3 reads CASSSQGRVNYGYTF. The CDR3 DNA reads as TGTGCCAGTAGTAGTCAGGGCCGGGTGAACTATGGCTACACCTTC.

The chain uses TRBV19 and TRBJ1-5; no reliable D call. CDR1 and CDR2 (germline): LNHDA, SQIVND (reference sequence). The V and J ends lost 1 base and 1 base respectively, with 8 bases between them. The CDR3 consists of 15 residues. The CDR3 bases are TGTGCCAGTAGTATAGGGGCAGTAAGCAATCAGCCCCAGCATTTT. Translating gives CASSIGAVSNQPQHF.

V gene TRBV24-1 combines with J gene TRBJ2-1, with TRBD2 matching over 10 bases. CDR1 is KGHDR, CDR2 SFDVKD, per germline. V lost 3 bases, J lost 6 bases, and 19 bases stayed unmatched. The CDR3 extends over 20 amino acids. CDR3 bases: TGTGCCACCAGTGATACGGGACTAGCGTTTATCGGTTCGGACCCCAATGAGCAGTTCTTC. It encodes CATSDTGLAFIGSDPNEQFF.